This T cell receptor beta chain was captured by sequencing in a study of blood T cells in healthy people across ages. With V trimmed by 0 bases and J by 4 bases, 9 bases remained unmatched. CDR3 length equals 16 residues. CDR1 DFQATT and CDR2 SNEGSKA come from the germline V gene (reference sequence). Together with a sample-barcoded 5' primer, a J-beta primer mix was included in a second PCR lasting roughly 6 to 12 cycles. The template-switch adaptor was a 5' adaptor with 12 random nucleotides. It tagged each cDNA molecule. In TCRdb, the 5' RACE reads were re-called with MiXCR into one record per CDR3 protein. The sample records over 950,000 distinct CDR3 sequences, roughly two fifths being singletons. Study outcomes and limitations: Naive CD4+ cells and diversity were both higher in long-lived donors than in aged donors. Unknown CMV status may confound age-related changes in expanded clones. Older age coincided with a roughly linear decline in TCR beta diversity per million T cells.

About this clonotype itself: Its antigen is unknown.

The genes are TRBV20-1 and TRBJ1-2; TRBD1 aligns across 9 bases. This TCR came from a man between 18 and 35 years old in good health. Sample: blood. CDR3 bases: TGCAGTGCTAGAGATTCTACCCGGGACAGGGTCTATGGCTACACCTTC. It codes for CSARDSTRDRVYGYTF.